This is a list of T cell receptor beta chains from one sample in a study of cytomegalovirus exposure and HLA in healthy donors. The assay was immunoSEQ multiplex PCR, and TCRdb's table has in-frame clones only and misses some. The sample holds around 130,000 clones, around 78% seen once. Sequences were obtained from PBMCs. These receptor sequences come from a woman aged 50 to 65 in good health and CMV-seronegative. Both conserved end residues are part of each CDR3. Fields, in order: V gene, D gene, clone size, J gene, CDR3 protein, CDR3 DNA. The D gene is left open where the match is weak. Not every row has a clone size; where given, it reads once, few, many or a size class.

TRBV7-9,TRBD2,.,TRBJ2-1,CASSPPTSGPKAHNEQFF,TGTGCCAGCAGCCCTCCCACTAGCGGGCCGAAGGCTCACAATGAGCAGTTCTTC
TRBV27,TRBD1,.,TRBJ2-7,CASSHGTGGLEQYF,TGTGCCAGCAGTCACGGGACAGGAGGCCTGGAGCAGTACTTC
TRBV30,TRBD2,.,TRBJ2-7,CAWSVATSGFPYEQYF,TGTGCCTGGAGTGTCGCCACTAGCGGGTTTCCCTACGAGCAGTACTTC
TRBV6-1,.,.,TRBJ1-5,CASSERGGGAQPQHF,TGTGCCAGCAGTGAGCGGGGCGGCGGGGCTCAGCCCCAGCATTTT
TRBV6-5,.,once,TRBJ2-7,CASSHRYEQYF,TGTGCCAGCAGTCACAGGTACGAGCAGTACTTC
TRBV4-3,.,.,TRBJ2-1,CASSQGERELYNEQFF,TGCGCCAGCAGCCAAGGCGAGCGAGAGCTCTACAATGAGCAGTTCTTC
TRBV27,TRBD2,once,TRBJ2-7,CASSLGASGYEQYF,TGTGCCAGCAGTTTAGGAGCTAGCGGATACGAGCAGTACTTC
TRBV6-5,TRBD1,.,TRBJ1-1,CASSPSQGAGTEAFF,TGTGCCAGCAGCCCTAGTCAGGGGGCGGGAACTGAAGCTTTCTTT
TRBV4-1,TRBD2,.,TRBJ2-2,CASSQDHSLAVTGELFF,TGCGCCAGCAGCCAAGATCACAGCCTAGCGGTCACCGGGGAGCTGTTTTTT
TRBV6-5,.,few,TRBJ1-2,CASRRRQVVNGYTF,TGTGCCAGCAGACGTCGACAGGTCGTGAATGGCTACACCTTC
TRBV7-2,.,.,TRBJ2-7,CASSYGDTRTYEQYF,TGTGCCAGCAGCTACGGGGACACGAGGACTTACGAGCAGTACTTC
TRBV5-1,TRBD1,.,TRBJ2-6,CASSPGQGAGANVLTF,TGCGCCAGCAGCCCGGGACAGGGGGCCGGGGCCAACGTCCTGACTTTC
TRBV7-9,TRBD2,.,TRBJ2-1,CASSLGGGSKNNEQFF,TGTGCCAGCAGCTTAGGAGGCGGGAGTAAGAACAATGAGCAGTTCTTC
TRBV5-1,.,.,TRBJ1-1,CASTRGAENTEAFF,TGCGCCAGCACCCGGGGGGCCGAGAACACTGAAGCTTTCTTT
TRBV25-1,TRBD1,few,TRBJ2-7,CASSQGARYEQYF,TGTGCCAGCAGTCAGGGGGCACGGTACGAGCAGTACTTC
TRBV5-4,.,.,TRBJ1-1,CASSFSGERRAFF,TGTGCCAGCAGCTTTTCAGGGGAGCGTCGAGCTTTCTTT
TRBV9,TRBD2,.,TRBJ2-7,CASSVGGVAGDREQYF,TGTGCCAGCAGCGTGGGTGGGGTGGCGGGAGACCGCGAGCAGTACTTC
TRBV11-3,.,.,TRBJ1-5,CASSLGGEANQPQHF,TGTGCCAGCAGCTTAGGAGGAGAGGCAAATCAGCCCCAGCATTTT
TRBV9,.,.,TRBJ2-3,CASSASDRTSTDTQYF,TGTGCCAGCAGCGCCTCCGACAGGACCAGCACAGATACGCAGTATTTT
TRBV29-1,TRBD2,.,TRBJ2-3,CSVEGTLGLAGNTDTQYF,TGCAGCGTTGAAGGGACCCTGGGACTAGCGGGGAACACAGATACGCAGTATTTT
TRBV7-2,TRBD1,.,TRBJ1-2,CASYRTGGSDGYTF,TGTGCCAGCTATCGCACAGGGGGATCTGATGGCTACACCTTC
TRBV25-1,.,.,TRBJ2-5,CASSDPQMGGQETQYF,TGTGCCAGCAGTGACCCGCAAATGGGGGGTCAAGAGACCCAGTACTTC
TRBV5-4,TRBD1,few,TRBJ2-2,CASSLRGQVTGELFF,TGTGCCAGCAGCCTCAGGGGGCAAGTCACCGGGGAGCTGTTTTTT
TRBV7-9,.,.,TRBJ2-3,CAGTSRGFLDTQYF,TGTGCCGGAACGTCAAGGGGGTTTTTAGATACGCAGTATTTT
TRBV4-3,TRBD2,.,TRBJ2-1,CASSQGPGLAYNEQFF,TGCGCCAGCAGCCAAGGTCCGGGACTAGCGTACAATGAGCAGTTCTTC
TRBV5-4,.,.,TRBJ2-2,CASSLIHLAGNRNTGELFF,TGTGCCAGCAGCTTGATCCACTTGGCGGGAAATCGGAACACCGGGGAGCTGTTTTTT
TRBV10-3,TRBD2,.,TRBJ2-7,CAISGSLAGEYEQYF,TGTGCCATCAGTGGGAGTCTAGCGGGGGAATACGAGCAGTACTTC
TRBV11-3,TRBD1,.,TRBJ2-1,CASSNRDRYNEQFF,TGTGCCAGCAGCAACCGGGACAGATACAATGAGCAGTTCTTC
TRBV4-1,.,few,TRBJ2-1,CASSQVGREIPHEQFF,TGCGCCAGCAGCCAAGTAGGACGGGAGATCCCCCATGAGCAGTTCTTC
TRBV7-2,TRBD1,few,TRBJ2-3,CASSSDRVSDTQYF,TGTGCCAGCAGCTCCGACAGGGTCTCAGATACGCAGTATTTT
TRBV11-3,TRBD1,.,TRBJ2-1,CASSSKGGTGLFF,TGTGCCAGCAGCTCCAAGGGGGGGACAGGGCTGTTCTTC
TRBV29-1,TRBD2,.,TRBJ2-3,CSVDPALAGVTDTQYF,TGCAGCGTTGACCCCGCGCTAGCGGGAGTCACAGATACGCAGTATTTT
TRBV5-4,.,.,TRBJ2-3,CASSMGTREDTQYF,TGTGCCAGCAGCATGGGGACTCGGGAAGATACGCAGTATTTT
TRBV27,.,.,TRBJ1-5,CASSLFPDSSNQPQHF,TGTGCCAGCAGTTTATTCCCGGACAGTAGCAATCAGCCCCAGCATTTT
TRBV1,.,.,TRBJ2-1,CTSSRVAGAGYNEQFF,TGCACCAGCAGCCGGGTAGCGGGTGCTGGTTACAATGAGCAGTTCTTC
TRBV19,.,.,TRBJ1-4,CASSTSGTQLFF,TGTGCCAGTAGTACCTCAGGCACGCAACTGTTTTTT
TRBV7-2,TRBD1,.,TRBJ2-5,CASSSPDRAGTQYF,TGTGCCAGCAGCTCACCCGACAGGGCGGGGACCCAGTACTTC
TRBV9,.,.,TRBJ2-1,CASSHILENNEQFF,TGTGCCTCTTCACATATTCTGGAGAACAATGAGCAGTTCTTC
TRBV30,TRBD2,few,TRBJ2-7,CAWTPSGSPAEQYF,TGTGCCTGGACTCCGAGCGGGAGCCCCGCCGAGCAGTACTTC
TRBV7-6,TRBD1,.,TRBJ2-1,CASSLGGQGVQFF,TGTGCCAGCAGCTTAGGGGGACAGGGGGTGCAGTTCTTC
TRBV19,TRBD1,few,TRBJ1-2,CASSVDRGNGYTF,TGTGCCAGTAGCGTTGACAGGGGGAATGGCTACACCTTC
TRBV4-2,.,.,TRBJ2-3,CASSQDGSSDTQYF,TGTGCCAGCAGCCAAGATGGGAGCTCCGATACGCAGTATTTT
TRBV29-1,.,.,TRBJ2-3,CSVSISGTSTDTQYF,TGCAGCGTATCCATATCGGGTACTAGCACAGATACGCAGTATTTT
TRBV7-9,TRBD2,.,TRBJ2-7,CASSATSGSYEQYF,TGTGCCAGCAGCGCGACTAGCGGGAGCTACGAGCAGTACTTC
TRBV7-9,TRBD2,.,TRBJ2-1,CASSLTSGNVNEQFF,TGTGCCAGCAGCCTGACTAGCGGGAATGTGAATGAGCAGTTCTTC
TRBV9,TRBD2,.,TRBJ2-1,CASSVALREGLNEQFF,TGTGCCAGCAGCGTAGCTTTGAGGGAGGGCCTCAATGAGCAGTTCTTC
TRBV6-5,.,few,TRBJ1-3,CASRQFSGNTIYF,TGTGCCAGCCGACAGTTCTCTGGAAACACCATATATTTT
TRBV4-1,.,.,TRBJ1-2,CASSQDRLADSHGYTF,TGCGCCAGCAGCCAAGATCGCTTGGCAGACTCTCATGGCTACACCTTC
TRBV29-1,.,.,TRBJ1-1,CSVYARVNTEAFF,TGCAGCGTCTACGCGCGGGTGAACACTGAAGCTTTCTTT